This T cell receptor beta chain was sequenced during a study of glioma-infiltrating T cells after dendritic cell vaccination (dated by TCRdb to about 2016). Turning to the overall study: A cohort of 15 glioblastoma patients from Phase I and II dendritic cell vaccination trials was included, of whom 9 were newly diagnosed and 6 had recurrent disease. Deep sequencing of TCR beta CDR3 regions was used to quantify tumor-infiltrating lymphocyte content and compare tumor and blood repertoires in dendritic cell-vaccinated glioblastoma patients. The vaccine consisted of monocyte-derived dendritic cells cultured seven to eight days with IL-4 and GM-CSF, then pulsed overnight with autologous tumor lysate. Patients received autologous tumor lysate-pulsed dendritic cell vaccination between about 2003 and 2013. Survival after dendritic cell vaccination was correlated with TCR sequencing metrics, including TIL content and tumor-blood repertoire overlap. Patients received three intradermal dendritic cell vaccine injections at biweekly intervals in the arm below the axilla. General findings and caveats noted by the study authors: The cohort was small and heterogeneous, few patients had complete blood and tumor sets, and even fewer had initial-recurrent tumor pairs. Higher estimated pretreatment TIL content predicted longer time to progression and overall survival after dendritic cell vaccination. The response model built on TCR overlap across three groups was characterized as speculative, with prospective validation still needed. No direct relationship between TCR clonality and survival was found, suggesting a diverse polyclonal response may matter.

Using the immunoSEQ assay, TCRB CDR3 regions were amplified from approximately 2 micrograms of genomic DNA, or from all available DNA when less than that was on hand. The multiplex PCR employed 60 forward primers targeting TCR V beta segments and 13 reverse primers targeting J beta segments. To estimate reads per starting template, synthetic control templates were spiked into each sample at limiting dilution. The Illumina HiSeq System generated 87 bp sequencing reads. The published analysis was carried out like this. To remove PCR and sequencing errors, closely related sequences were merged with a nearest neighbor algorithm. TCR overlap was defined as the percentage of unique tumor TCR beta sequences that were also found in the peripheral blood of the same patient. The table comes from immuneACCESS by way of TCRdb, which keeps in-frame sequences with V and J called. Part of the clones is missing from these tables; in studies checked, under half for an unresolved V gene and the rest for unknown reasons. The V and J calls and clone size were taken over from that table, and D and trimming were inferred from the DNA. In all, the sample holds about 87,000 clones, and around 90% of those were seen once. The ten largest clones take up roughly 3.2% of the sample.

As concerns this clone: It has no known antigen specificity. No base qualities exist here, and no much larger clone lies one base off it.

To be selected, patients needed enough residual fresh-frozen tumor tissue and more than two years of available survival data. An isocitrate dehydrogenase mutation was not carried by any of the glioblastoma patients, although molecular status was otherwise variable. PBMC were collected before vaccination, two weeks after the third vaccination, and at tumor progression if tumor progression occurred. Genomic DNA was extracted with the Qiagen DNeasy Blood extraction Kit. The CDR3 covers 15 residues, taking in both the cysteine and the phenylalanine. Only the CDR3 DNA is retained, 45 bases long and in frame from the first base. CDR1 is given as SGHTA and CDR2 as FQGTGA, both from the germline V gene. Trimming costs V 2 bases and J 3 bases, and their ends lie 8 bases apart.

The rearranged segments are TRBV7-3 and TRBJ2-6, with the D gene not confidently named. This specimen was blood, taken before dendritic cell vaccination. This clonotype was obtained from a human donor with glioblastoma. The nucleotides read TGTGCCAGCAGCTTACCCCAGGTTGGGGCCAACGTCCTGACTTTC. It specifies CASSLPQVGANVLTF.